These T cell receptor beta chains were read from a single sample in a study of blood T cells in healthy people across ages. A single record per CDR3 protein comes from TCRdb applying MiXCR to the 5' RACE reads. The data show just under 750,000 distinct CDR3 sequences, with around a fifth seen just once and about 22% held by the top ten. Sequencing was performed on blood. These receptors came from a man between 65 and 80 years old in good health. Both conserved end residues are part of each CDR3. The D gene is left open where the match is weak. Only some rows state a clone size, as once, few, many or a class for expanded clones.

v_gene	abundance	j_gene	d_gene	CDR3nt	CDR3aa
TRBV7-9	few	TRBJ2-1	NA	TGTGCCAGTAGCCAGAGGGGGGGGCCATCCAATGAGCAGTTCTTC	CASSQRGGPSNEQFF
TRBV18	many	TRBJ2-3	NA	TGTGCCAGCTCGTTCCAGGGGCCTAGCACAGATACGCAGTATTTT	CASSFQGPSTDTQYF
TRBV9	few	TRBJ2-3	NA	TGTGCCAGCAGCGTAGGGGCGAGCGGCGTCACAGATACGCAGTATTTT	CASSVGASGVTDTQYF
TRBV18	NA	TRBJ2-3	NA	TGTGCCAGCTCACCATTCCTGGCGGAATTTCTCACAGATACGCAGTATTTT	CASSPFLAEFLTDTQYF
TRBV29-1	once	TRBJ1-1	NA	TGCAGCGCTGATGACGGGGAGAACACTGAAGCTTTCTTT	CSADDGENTEAFF
TRBV29-1	few	TRBJ2-7	TRBD1	TGCAGCGTTGAAAGGCAGGGGGCAGGCGAGCAGTACTTC	CSVERQGAGEQYF
TRBV15	few	TRBJ2-5	NA	TGTGCCACCAACACAGCAAGCGACCAAGAGACCCAGTACTTC	CATNTASDQETQYF
TRBV5-1	NA	TRBJ2-3	NA	TGCGCCAGCAGCAAGGGACTCGCAGATATGCAGTATTTT	CASSKGLADMQYF
TRBV12-3/TRBV12-4	NA	TRBJ2-3	TRBD2	TGTGCCAGCAGTAACCCGGGGGGTATGCAGTATTTT	CASSNPGGMQYF
TRBV19	NA	TRBJ2-7	TRBD1	TGTGCCAGTAGTAAAGCCGGGACAGGGGTATACGAGCAGTACTTC	CASSKAGTGVYEQYF
TRBV29-1	few	TRBJ2-2	TRBD2	TGCAGCGTTGAGGGGACTAGCGGAAAACCTAACACCGGGGAGCTGTTTTTT	CSVEGTSGKPNTGELFF
TRBV5-1	few	TRBJ2-1	NA	TGCGCCAGCAGCTTGGGTCCAGATAAAACCTACAATGAGCAGTTCTTC	CASSLGPDKTYNEQFF
TRBV7-9	NA	TRBJ2-5	NA	TGTGCCAGCAGCCCCGCAAGCTCACAAGAGACCCAGTACTTC	CASSPASSQETQYF
TRBV20-1	few	TRBJ1-6	TRBD1	TGCAGTGCTTCAAGGGGGCTTGATTCACCCCTCCACTTT	CSASRGLDSPLHF
TRBV14	NA	TRBJ1-2	NA	TGTGCCAGCAGCAAGACAATCCTGTATGGCTACACCTTC	CASSKTILYGYTF
TRBV4-2	few	TRBJ1-2	NA	TGTGCCAGCAGCCAAGCGGGAGGGGGTTCTAACTATGGCTACACCTTC	CASSQAGGGSNYGYTF
TRBV4-2	few	TRBJ1-4	NA	TGTGCCAGCAGCCAAGATCATGCAGGGAGGGCCCTGTTTTTT	CASSQDHAGRALFF
TRBV5-1	NA	TRBJ2-2	NA	TGCGCCAGCAGCCTCTGGACAGCTACCGGGGAGCTGTTTTTT	CASSLWTATGELFF
TRBV19	NA	TRBJ2-1	TRBD2	TGTGCCAGTAGTCACTCTAGCGGGGGAAACAATGAGCAGTTCTTC	CASSHSSGGNNEQFF
TRBV18	few	TRBJ1-1	NA	TGTGCCAGCTCCTCACCGGACACTGAAGCTTTCTTT	CASSSPDTEAFF
TRBV4-3	many	TRBJ2-5	NA	TGCGCCAGCAGCCAAGATCCCGTACGGAAAGAGACCCAGTACTTC	CASSQDPVRKETQYF
TRBV20-1	NA	TRBJ2-3	TRBD2	TGCAGTACGACAAGCGGGAGCGCATCTAGCACAGATACGCAGTATTTT	CSTTSGSASSTDTQYF
TRBV28	NA	TRBJ2-6	NA	TGTGCCAGCAGGCCGAATGGGGGGGCCAACGTCCTGACTTTC	CASRPNGGANVLTF
TRBV12-3/TRBV12-4	NA	TRBJ1-1	NA	TGTGCCAGCAGGGGGTGGGGGAATGGTCATGAAGCTTTCTTT	CASRGWGNGHEAFF
TRBV5-1	few	TRBJ1-1	NA	TGCGCCAGCAGCAATCCGGGACACGAAGCTTTCTTT	CASSNPGHEAFF
TRBV11-2	few	TRBJ2-1	NA	TGTGCCAGCAGCATAGCGGAAGACTACAATGGGCAGTTCTTC	CASSIAEDYNGQFF
TRBV20-1	NA	TRBJ1-1	NA	TGCAGTGCCGATTCGATGACAGCGAACACTGAAGCTTTCTTT	CSADSMTANTEAFF
TRBV2	NA	TRBJ2-7	NA	TGTGCCTGGGGGGCATTCACGTACGAGCAGTACTTC	CAWGAFTYEQYF
TRBV7-9	NA	TRBJ2-1	NA	TGTGCCAGCAGCCCCGAACAGGGTTACAATGAGCAGTTCTTC	CASSPEQGYNEQFF
TRBV20-1	NA	TRBJ1-5	NA	TGCAGTGCGGCGACCTCAGGGAGCTATAGCAATCAGCCCCAGCATTTT	CSAATSGSYSNQPQHF
TRBV29-1	NA	TRBJ2-2	TRBD2	TGCAGCGTGCGGACTAGCGTTAACACCGGGGAGCTGTTTTTT	CSVRTSVNTGELFF
TRBV12-3/TRBV12-4	few	TRBJ1-5	NA	TGTGCCAGCAGTTTACACGGGAATGGGAATCAGCCCCAGCATTTT	CASSLHGNGNQPQHF
TRBV13	few	TRBJ2-1	TRBD1	TGTGCCAGCAGCCCCCGGGACAGGGTTGGTTTTGGGCAGTTCTTC	CASSPRDRVGFGQFF
TRBV5-1	many	TRBJ2-3	NA	TGCGCCAGCAGCTTGGGACAGCTCACAGATACGCAGTATTTT	CASSLGQLTDTQYF
TRBV6-1	many	TRBJ2-1	NA	TGTGCCACCCAGTGGTTAGGCAGGGACAATGAGCAGTTCTTC	CATQWLGRDNEQFF
TRBV5-1	few	TRBJ1-1	NA	TGCGCCAGCAGCTTCGCCGTCAGGGCGAACACTGAAGCTTTCTTT	CASSFAVRANTEAFF
TRBV6-5	NA	TRBJ1-2	NA	TGTGCCAGCAGTTCGAGGAGGACAATTAGCTATGGCTACACCTTC	CASSSRRTISYGYTF